The clone carrying this TCR beta chain was recorded only once. Participants were aged roughly 18 to 89 years, lived in 20 to 25 US areas, and enrolled virtually. From germline, CDR1 is SEHNR and CDR2 FQNEAQ (reference sequence). Trimming took 5 bases from V and 3 from J, leaving 19 bases between them. CDR3 length equals 17 residues. The data belong to a study of blood T cell repertoires in COVID-19. Profiling relied on immunoSEQ multiplex PCR, and the TCRdb table lists in-frame clones only, not all of them. The sample includes roughly 450,000 clones, around 90% seen only once; the top ten take about 0.6%.

The chain links TRBV7-9 to TRBJ1-4; D gene uncertain. The sequenced sample consisted of PBMCs or T cells enriched from blood (not recorded which). This clonotype was obtained from a man aged 18 to 30 who had recovered from COVID-19. In DNA form, the CDR3 reads TGTGCCAGCAGCCAGCTGATTTACATGGAGGCTAATGAAAAACTGTTTTTT. Residues: CASSQLIYMEANEKLFF.